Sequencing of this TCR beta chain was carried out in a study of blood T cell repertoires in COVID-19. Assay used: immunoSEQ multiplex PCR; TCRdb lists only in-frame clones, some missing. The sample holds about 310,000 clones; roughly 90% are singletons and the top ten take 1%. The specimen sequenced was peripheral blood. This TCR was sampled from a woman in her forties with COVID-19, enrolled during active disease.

The CDR3 sequence: CASSLDSSNQPQHF. In DNA, the CDR3 is TGTGCCAGTAGTCTGGACAGTTCAAATCAGCCCCAGCATTTT. J is TRBJ1-5 and V is TRBV19; D is possibly TRBD1 (6 bases). With 5 bases removed from V and 4 bases from J, the gap between germline ends came to 12 bases. This CDR3 spans 14 amino acids. Germline V gene lookup returns CDR1 LNHDA and CDR2 SQIVND (reference sequence).